These T cell receptor beta chains were read from a single sample in a study of beta chain features in type 1 diabetes. The protocol was immunoSEQ multiplex PCR, while the TCRdb copy is restricted to in-frame clones and leaves out a portion. The table lists approximately 380,000 clones, roughly 16% of them singletons. Sequencing was done on a sample of naive CD4+ T cells from blood. Receptors were obtained from a woman aged 18-30 years in good health. Each CDR3 is given with its conserved first and last residue. Each record gives: V gene, clone size, J gene, D gene, CDR3 DNA, CDR3 protein. The D gene is left open where the match is weak. Clone size, where shown, is once, few, many, or a class for clones that have expanded.

TRBV18	.	TRBJ2-6	TRBD2	TGTGCCAGCTCACCAAGTTCTGGGACTAGCTTTCGGAGTGGAGGGGCCAACGTCCTGACTTTC	CASSPSSGTSFRSGGANVLTF
TRBV29-1	.	TRBJ2-3	.	TGCAGCGCTGAAAATGGAGGCACAGATACGCAGTATTTT	CSAENGGTDTQYF
TRBV5-5	.	TRBJ2-1	.	TGTGCCAGCAGCTTGGTGTTGGCGGTCACCCCCTACAATGAGCAGTTCTTC	CASSLVLAVTPYNEQFF
TRBV27	few	TRBJ1-5	TRBD1	TGTGCCAGCAGTCCCCGGACAGGGGATATCAGCAATCAGCCCCAGCATTTT	CASSPRTGDISNQPQHF
TRBV5-6	.	TRBJ2-3	TRBD1	TGTGCCAGCAGCTTGGCCGGAGGGACAGGGACTCTATCGCAGTATTTT	CASSLAGGTGTLSQYF
TRBV19	few	TRBJ2-6	TRBD1	TGTGCCAGTAGTACCCGGACAGGGGGCCGCTCTGGGGCCAACGTCCTGACTTTC	CASSTRTGGRSGANVLTF
TRBV6-4	.	TRBJ2-1	.	TGTGCCAGCAGACTGGACAGCTCCTACAATGAGCAGTTCTTC	CASRLDSSYNEQFF
TRBV4-2	few	TRBJ1-5	.	TGTGCCAGCAGCCCTACGACTCAGGGAATAAATCAGCCCCAGCATTTT	CASSPTTQGINQPQHF
TRBV7-6	.	TRBJ2-7	.	TGTGCCAGCAGCTTAGTCCCAGCGTCCTACGAGCAGTACTTC	CASSLVPASYEQYF
TRBV20-1	.	TRBJ1-5	.	TGCAGTGCTAGTAGCCAGCTGCCCCAGCATTTT	CSASSQLPQHF
TRBV5-1	few	TRBJ2-7	.	TGCGCCAGCAGCTTCACGGGGTCCTACGAGCAGTACTTC	CASSFTGSYEQYF
TRBV5-4	few	TRBJ2-6	.	TGTGCCAGCAGAAAATCCTCACAGGGTTCTGGGGCCAACGTCCTGACTTTC	CASRKSSQGSGANVLTF
TRBV6-1	.	TRBJ2-4	TRBD2	TGTGCCAGTCAAGCGGGAACCAAAAACATTCAGTACTTC	CASQAGTKNIQYF
TRBV5-1	.	TRBJ2-4	TRBD2	TGCGCCAGCAGCATAGCGGGAGGAGGGAACATTCAGTACTTC	CASSIAGGGNIQYF
TRBV30	.	TRBJ2-7	.	TGTGCCTGGAGTGTACAAACAATCTACGAGCAGTACTTC	CAWSVQTIYEQYF
TRBV5-4	.	TRBJ1-2	.	TGTGCCAGCAGCCCGGACAGAAACTATGGCTACACCTTC	CASSPDRNYGYTF
TRBV2	few	TRBJ2-7	.	TGTGCCAGCAGTGGAAGCGTCGTCTACGAGCAGTACTTC	CASSGSVVYEQYF
TRBV28	.	TRBJ1-2	TRBD1	TGTGCCAGCAGTATTCCGGGACAGGGAGCATACTATGGCTACACCTTC	CASSIPGQGAYYGYTF
TRBV7-9	.	TRBJ2-5	TRBD1	TGTGCCAGCAGCTTAGCCGGGACAGTCCAAGAGACCCAGTACTTC	CASSLAGTVQETQYF
TRBV27	.	TRBJ2-2	.	TGTGCCAGCAGTACCATCTCGGTCGGGGAGCTGTTTTTT	CASSTISVGELFF
TRBV15	few	TRBJ2-6	.	TGTGCCACAGGGGCTGGGGCCAACGTCCTGACTTTC	CATGAGANVLTF
TRBV30	.	TRBJ1-5	.	TGTGCCTGGAGTTGGGGTCAGGGATCTAATCAGCCCCAGCATTTT	CAWSWGQGSNQPQHF
TRBV15	.	TRBJ1-1	.	TGTGCCACCAGCGGACGCTTCGGACAGTACACTGAAGCTTTCTTT	CATSGRFGQYTEAFF
TRBV5-4	.	TRBJ2-7	TRBD2	TGTGCCAGCAGCTGGATGACTAGCGGGAGCCGCGAGCAGTACTTC	CASSWMTSGSREQYF
TRBV20-1	few	TRBJ2-4	.	TGCAGGGAGGGAAACATTCAGTACTTC	CREGNIQYF
TRBV5-1	few	TRBJ2-3	TRBD2	TGCGCCAGCAGCATACTAGCGGGACGCACAGATACGCAGTATTTT	CASSILAGRTDTQYF
TRBV28	few	TRBJ1-5	.	TGTGCCAGCAGTTTCCGGTTCAATCAGCCCCAGCATTTT	CASSFRFNQPQHF
TRBV5-4	few	TRBJ2-7	TRBD2	TGTGCCAGCAGAACTAGCGGGAGCTCCTACGAGCAGTACTTC	CASRTSGSSYEQYF
TRBV5-1	few	TRBJ2-3	.	TGCGCCAGCAGCTTGAGGCAGGCCCTTAGCACAGATACGCAGTATTTT	CASSLRQALSTDTQYF
TRBV7-9	.	TRBJ2-3	TRBD2	TGTGCCAGCAGCACCGCGGCTAGCGGTTGGGGAGATACGCAGTATTTT	CASSTAASGWGDTQYF
TRBV27	few	TRBJ1-2	.	TGTGCCAGCAGTTTATCGGGCAGTAACTATGGCTACACCTTC	CASSLSGSNYGYTF
TRBV29-1	.	TRBJ2-7	.	TGCAGCGCCGGTTCCGCCTCCGGCTACGAGCAGTACTTC	CSAGSASGYEQYF
TRBV2	few	TRBJ2-1	TRBD2	TGTGCCAGCAGTCTTAGCGGGAGCTCCTACAATGAGCAGTTCTTC	CASSLSGSSYNEQFF
TRBV5-4	.	TRBJ2-2	TRBD2	TGTGCCAGCAGCTTGGCCGGACTAGCGGCGGTCAACACCGGGGAGCTGTTTTTT	CASSLAGLAAVNTGELFF
TRBV20-1	.	TRBJ1-2	.	TGCAGAGCAGGGTATGGCTACACCTTC	CRAGYGYTF
TRBV5-6	few	TRBJ2-1	.	TGTGCCAGCAGCTTGGATCCAGGGGTAAATGAGCAGTTCTTC	CASSLDPGVNEQFF
TRBV15	.	TRBJ2-3	.	TGTGCCACCAGCATCGGGGAGGCAGATACGCAGTATTTT	CATSIGEADTQYF
TRBV28	.	TRBJ1-2	.	TGTGCCAGCAGGCCGACTGGCGTCGATGGCTACACCTTC	CASRPTGVDGYTF
TRBV6-5	.	TRBJ1-5	.	TGTGCCAGCAGTTACTCGGGCAATAGCAATCAGCCCCAGCATTTT	CASSYSGNSNQPQHF
TRBV4-1	few	TRBJ1-2	TRBD1	TGCGCCAGCAGCCCCACAGGGGCCCCTTCTAACTATGGCTACACCTTC	CASSPTGAPSNYGYTF
TRBV29-1	.	TRBJ2-7	TRBD2	TGCAGCGGGCGAGTTTCGGGAGGGCCTACCGAGCAGTACTTC	CSGRVSGGPTEQYF
TRBV11-1	.	TRBJ1-1	.	TGTGCCAGCAGCTTCAGGGATTCTAACACTGAAGCTTTCTTT	CASSFRDSNTEAFF
TRBV7-8	.	TRBJ2-2	.	TGTGCCAGCAGCTTAGGGGGCCACGGGAACACCGGGGAGCTGTTTTTT	CASSLGGHGNTGELFF